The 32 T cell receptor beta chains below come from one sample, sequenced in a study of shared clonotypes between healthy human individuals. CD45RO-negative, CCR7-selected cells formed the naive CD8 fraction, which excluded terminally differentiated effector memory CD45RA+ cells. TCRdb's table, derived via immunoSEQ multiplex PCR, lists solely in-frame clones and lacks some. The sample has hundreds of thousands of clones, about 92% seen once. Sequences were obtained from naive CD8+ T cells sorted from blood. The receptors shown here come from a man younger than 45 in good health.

CDR3 in amino acids: CASSPRSGRYEQYF. CDR3 nucleotides: TGTGCCAGCAGCCCACGATCAGGGCGCTACGAGCAGTACTTC. The gene calls are TRBV7-9 and TRBJ2-7; TRBD1 is a possible D gene (5 bases). Trimming removed 5 bases at V and 3 bases at J, with 14 bases between. The length of the CDR3 is 14 residues. Germline-derived CDR1 and CDR2 are SEHNR and FQNEAQ (reference sequence).

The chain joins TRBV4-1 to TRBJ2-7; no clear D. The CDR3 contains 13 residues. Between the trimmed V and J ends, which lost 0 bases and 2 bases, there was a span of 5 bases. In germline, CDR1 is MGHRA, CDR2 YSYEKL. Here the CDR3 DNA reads TGCGCCAGCAGCCAAGATCTCCCCTACGAGCAGTACTTC. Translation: CASSQDLPYEQYF.

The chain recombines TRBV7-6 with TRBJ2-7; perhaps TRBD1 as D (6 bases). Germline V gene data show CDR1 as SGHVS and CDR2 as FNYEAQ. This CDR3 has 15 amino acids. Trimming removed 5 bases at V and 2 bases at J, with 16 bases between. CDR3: CASSAGIGQTYEQYF. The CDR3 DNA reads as TGTGCCAGCAGCGCAGGCATCGGACAGACCTACGAGCAGTACTTC.

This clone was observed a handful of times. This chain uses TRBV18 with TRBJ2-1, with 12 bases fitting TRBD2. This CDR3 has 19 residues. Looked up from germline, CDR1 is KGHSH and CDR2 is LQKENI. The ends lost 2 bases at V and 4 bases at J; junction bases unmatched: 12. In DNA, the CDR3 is TGTGCCAGCTCACCATGGGATCCGGGACTAGCGGGCGGGTACAATGAGCAGTTCTTC. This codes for CASSPWDPGLAGGYNEQFF.

CDR3 region: CASSLGAGGVHGYTF. Written as DNA, the CDR3 is TGTGCCAGCAGCTTAGGTGCGGGAGGGGTTCATGGCTACACCTTC. The V call is TRBV7-6, the J call TRBJ1-2, with D perhaps matching TRBD1 (5 bases). Germline CDR1 is SGHVS and CDR2 is FNYEAQ. Trimming took off 1 base at V and 6 bases at J, with 15 bases between the two ends. The CDR3 contains 15 residues. Together with reference TRBV7-6 and TRBJ1-2, the CDR3 gives the full variable domain: GAGVSQSPRYKVTKRGQDVALRCDPISGHVSLYWYRQALGQGPEFLTYFNYEAQQDKSGLPNDRFSAERPEGSISTLTIQRTEQRDSAMYRCASSLGAGGVHGYTFGSGTRLTVV.

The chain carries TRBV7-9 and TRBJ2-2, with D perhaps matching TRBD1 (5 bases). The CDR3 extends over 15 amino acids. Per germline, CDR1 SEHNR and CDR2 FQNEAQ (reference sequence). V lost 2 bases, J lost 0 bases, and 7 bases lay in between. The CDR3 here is CASSLPGTNTGELFF. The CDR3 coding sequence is TGTGCCAGCAGCTTACCAGGGACGAACACCGGGGAGCTGTTTTTT. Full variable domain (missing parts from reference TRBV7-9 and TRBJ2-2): DTGVSQNPRHKITKRGQNVTFRCDPISEHNRLYWYRQTLGQGPEFLTYFQNEAQLEKSRLLSDRFSAERPKGSFSTLEIQRTEQGDSAMYLCASSLPGTNTGELFFGEGSRLTVL.

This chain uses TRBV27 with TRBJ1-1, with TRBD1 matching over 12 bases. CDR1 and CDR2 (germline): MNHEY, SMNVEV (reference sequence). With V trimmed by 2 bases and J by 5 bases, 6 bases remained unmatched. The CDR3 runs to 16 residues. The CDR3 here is CASSLGTGGAGTEAFF. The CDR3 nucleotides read TGTGCCAGCAGTTTAGGGACAGGGGGCGCCGGGACTGAAGCTTTCTTT.

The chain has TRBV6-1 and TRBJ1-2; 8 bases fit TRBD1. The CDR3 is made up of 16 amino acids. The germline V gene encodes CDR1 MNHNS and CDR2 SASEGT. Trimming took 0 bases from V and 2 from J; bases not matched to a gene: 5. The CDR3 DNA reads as TGTGCCAGCAGTGAAGCCTGGACAGGGACCAACTATGGCTACACCTTC. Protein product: CASSEAWTGTNYGYTF.

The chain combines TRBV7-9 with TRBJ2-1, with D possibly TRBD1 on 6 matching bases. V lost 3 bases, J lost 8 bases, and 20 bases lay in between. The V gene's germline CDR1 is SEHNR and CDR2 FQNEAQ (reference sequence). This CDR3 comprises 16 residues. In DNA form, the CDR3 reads TGTGCCAGCAGCTTTTTCGCGAGGGGGAGTGCCGATGAGCAGTTCTTC. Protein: CASSFFARGSADEQFF.

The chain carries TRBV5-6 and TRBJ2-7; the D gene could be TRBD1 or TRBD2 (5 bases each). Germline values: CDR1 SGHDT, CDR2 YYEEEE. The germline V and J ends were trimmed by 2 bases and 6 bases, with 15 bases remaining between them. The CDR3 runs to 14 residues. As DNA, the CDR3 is TGTGCCAGCAGCTTTGGTGGGGGACCTGGCGAGCAGTACTTC. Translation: CASSFGGGPGEQYF. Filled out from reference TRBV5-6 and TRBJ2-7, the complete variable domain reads DAGVTQSPTHLIKTRGQQVTLRCSPKSGHDTVSWYQQALGQGPQFIFQYYEEEERQRGNFPDRFSGHQFPNYSSELNVNALLLGDSALYLCASSFGGGPGEQYFGPGTRLTVT.

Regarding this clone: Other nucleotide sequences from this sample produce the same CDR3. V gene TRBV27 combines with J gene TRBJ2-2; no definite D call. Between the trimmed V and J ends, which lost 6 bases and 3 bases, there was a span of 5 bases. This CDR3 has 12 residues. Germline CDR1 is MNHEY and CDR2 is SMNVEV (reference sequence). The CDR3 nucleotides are TGTGCCAGCAGCACTTACACCGGGGAGCTGTTTTTT. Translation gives CASSTYTGELFF.

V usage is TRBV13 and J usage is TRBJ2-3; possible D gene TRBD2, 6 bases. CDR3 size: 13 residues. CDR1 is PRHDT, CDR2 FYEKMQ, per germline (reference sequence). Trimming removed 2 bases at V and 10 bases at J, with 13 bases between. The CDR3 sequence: CASSLRDFTAQYF. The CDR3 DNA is TGTGCCAGCAGCTTACGGGACTTCACGGCGCAGTATTTT. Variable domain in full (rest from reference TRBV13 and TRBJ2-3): AAGVIQSPRHLIKEKRETATLKCYPIPRHDTVYWYQQGPGQDPQFLISFYEKMQSDKGSIPDRFSAQQFSDYHSELNMSSLELGDSALYFCASSLRDFTAQYFGPGTRLTVL.

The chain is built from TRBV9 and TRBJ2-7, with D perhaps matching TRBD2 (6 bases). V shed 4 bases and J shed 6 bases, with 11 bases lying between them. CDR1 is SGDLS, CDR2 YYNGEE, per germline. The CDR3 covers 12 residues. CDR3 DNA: TGTGCCAGCAGCCAGGACGGGAGCGAGCAGTACTTC. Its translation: CASSQDGSEQYF. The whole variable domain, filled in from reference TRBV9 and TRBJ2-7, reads DSGVTQTPKHLITATGQRVTLRCSPRSGDLSVYWYQQSLDQGLQFLIQYYNGEERAKGNILERFSAQQFPDLHSELNLSSLELGDSALYFCASSQDGSEQYFGPGTRLTVT.

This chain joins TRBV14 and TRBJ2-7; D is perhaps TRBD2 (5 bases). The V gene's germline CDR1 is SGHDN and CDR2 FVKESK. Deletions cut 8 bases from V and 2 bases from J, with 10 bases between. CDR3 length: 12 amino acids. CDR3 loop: CASGSDTYEQYF. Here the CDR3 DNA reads TGTGCCAGCGGTAGCGATACCTACGAGCAGTACTTC.

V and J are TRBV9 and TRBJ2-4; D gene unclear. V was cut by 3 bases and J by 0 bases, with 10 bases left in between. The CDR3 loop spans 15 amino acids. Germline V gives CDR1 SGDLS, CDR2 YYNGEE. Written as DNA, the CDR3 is TGTGCCAGCAGCGACAGCAGGTCAGCCAAAAACATTCAGTACTTC. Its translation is CASSDSRSAKNIQYF.

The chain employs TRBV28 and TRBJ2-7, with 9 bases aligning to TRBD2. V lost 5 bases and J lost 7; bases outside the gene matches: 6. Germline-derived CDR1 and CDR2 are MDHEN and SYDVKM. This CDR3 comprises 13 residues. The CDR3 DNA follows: TGTGCCAGCAGTCAGAGTCTAGCGGGAGAGCAGTACTTC. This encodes CASSQSLAGEQYF.

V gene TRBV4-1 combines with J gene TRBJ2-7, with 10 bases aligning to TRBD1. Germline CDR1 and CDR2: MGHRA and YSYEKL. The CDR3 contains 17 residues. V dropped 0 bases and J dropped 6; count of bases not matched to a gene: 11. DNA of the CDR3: TGCGCCAGCAGCCAAGAGGGCTCCGGGACAGGGGCTTTCGAGCAGTACTTC. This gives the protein CASSQEGSGTGAFEQYF.

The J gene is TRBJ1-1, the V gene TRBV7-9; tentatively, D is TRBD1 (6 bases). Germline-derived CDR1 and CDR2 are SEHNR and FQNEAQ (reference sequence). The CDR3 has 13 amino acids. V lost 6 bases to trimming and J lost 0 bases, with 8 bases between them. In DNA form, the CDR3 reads TGTGCCAGCAGGGGACAACTGAACACTGAAGCTTTCTTT. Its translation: CASRGQLNTEAFF.

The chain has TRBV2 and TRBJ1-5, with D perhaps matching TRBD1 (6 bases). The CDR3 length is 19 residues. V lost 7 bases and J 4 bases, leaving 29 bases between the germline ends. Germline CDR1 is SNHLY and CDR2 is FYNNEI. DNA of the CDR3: TGTGCCAGCACCCAGTTCGAGGGGGGCGCAAGTCTAGGGAATCAGCCCCAGCATTTT. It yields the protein CASTQFEGGASLGNQPQHF.

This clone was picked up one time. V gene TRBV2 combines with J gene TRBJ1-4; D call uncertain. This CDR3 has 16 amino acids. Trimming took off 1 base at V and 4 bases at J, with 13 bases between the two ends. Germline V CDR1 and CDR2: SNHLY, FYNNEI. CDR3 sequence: CASSEGKDGDNEKLFF. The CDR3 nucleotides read TGTGCCAGCAGTGAAGGGAAGGACGGGGATAATGAAAAACTGTTTTTT.

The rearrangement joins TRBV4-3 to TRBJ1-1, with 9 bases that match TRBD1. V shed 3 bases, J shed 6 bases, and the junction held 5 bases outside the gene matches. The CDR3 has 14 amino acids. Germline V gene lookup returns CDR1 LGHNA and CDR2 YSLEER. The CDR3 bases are TGCGCCAGCAGCCATGGACAGGGGCTGTCTGAAGCTTTCTTT. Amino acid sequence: CASSHGQGLSEAFF.

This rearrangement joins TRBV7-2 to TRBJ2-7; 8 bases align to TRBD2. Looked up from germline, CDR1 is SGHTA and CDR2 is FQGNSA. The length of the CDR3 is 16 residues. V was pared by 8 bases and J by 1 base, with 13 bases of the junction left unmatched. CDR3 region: CASSRFDSGISYEQYF. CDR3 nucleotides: TGTGCCAGCTCCAGGTTTGATAGCGGGATATCCTACGAGCAGTACTTC.

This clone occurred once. The CDR3 nucleotides are TGTGCCAGCAGCTTAGGCGGACTAGCGGGAGTGCCCTACAATGAGCAGTTCTTC. Translation: CASSLGGLAGVPYNEQFF. V usage is TRBV11-3 and J usage is TRBJ2-1; 13 bases line up with TRBD2. The V segment lost 1 base and the J segment 2 bases; nucleotides outside the gene matches: 5. The CDR3 loop spans 18 amino acids. From germline, CDR1 is SGHNT and CDR2 YENEEA.

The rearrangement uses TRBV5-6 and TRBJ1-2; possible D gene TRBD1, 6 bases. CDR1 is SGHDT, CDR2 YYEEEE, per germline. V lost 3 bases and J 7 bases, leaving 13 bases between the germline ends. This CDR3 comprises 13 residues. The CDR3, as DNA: TGTGCCAGCAGCTCCGCGGGGGGCCCTGGCTACACCTTC. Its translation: CASSSAGGPGYTF.

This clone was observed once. The CDR3 nucleotides read TGTGCCAGCAGCGGAATTGCAGGCTCTGGAAACACCATATATTTT. Translated, it gives CASSGIAGSGNTIYF. The chain employs TRBV9 and TRBJ1-3, with D unresolved. This CDR3 is built from 15 residues. V lost 3 bases and J 0 bases, leaving 10 bases between the germline ends. Germline-derived CDR1 and CDR2 are SGDLS and YYNGEE.

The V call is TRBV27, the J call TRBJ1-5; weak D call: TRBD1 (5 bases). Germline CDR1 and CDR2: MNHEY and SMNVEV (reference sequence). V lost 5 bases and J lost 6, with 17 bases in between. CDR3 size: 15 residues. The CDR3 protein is CASSAGAVTLQPQHF. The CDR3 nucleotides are TGTGCCAGCAGTGCCGGGGCAGTTACCCTTCAGCCCCAGCATTTT.

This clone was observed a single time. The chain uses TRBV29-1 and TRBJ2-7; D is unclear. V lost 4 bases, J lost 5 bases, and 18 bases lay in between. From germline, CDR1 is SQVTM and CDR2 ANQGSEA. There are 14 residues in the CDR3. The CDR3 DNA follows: TGCAGCGTTGGCCCCGACTCCCTGGGCCACGAGCAGTACTTC. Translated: CSVGPDSLGHEQYF.

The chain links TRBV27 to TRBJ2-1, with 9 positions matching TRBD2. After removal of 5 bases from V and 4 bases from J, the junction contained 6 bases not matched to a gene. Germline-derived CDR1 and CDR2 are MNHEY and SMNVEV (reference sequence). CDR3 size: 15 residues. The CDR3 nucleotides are TGTGCCAGCAGTCTAGCGGGACCCCGATACAATGAGCAGTTCTTC. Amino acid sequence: CASSLAGPRYNEQFF.

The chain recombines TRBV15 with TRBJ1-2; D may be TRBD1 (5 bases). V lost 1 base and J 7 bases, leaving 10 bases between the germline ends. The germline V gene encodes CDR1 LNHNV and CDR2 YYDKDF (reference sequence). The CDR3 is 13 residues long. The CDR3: CATSRVAGGGYTF. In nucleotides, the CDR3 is TGTGCCACCAGCAGAGTGGCGGGGGGTGGCTACACCTTC.

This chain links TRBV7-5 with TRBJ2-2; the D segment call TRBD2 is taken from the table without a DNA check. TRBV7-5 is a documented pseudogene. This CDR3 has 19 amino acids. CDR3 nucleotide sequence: TGTGTCAGAAGCTTAGCTCGTTCGCTAGTTCCCGGGGACACCGGGGAGCTGTTTTTT. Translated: CVRSLARSLVPGDTGELFF.

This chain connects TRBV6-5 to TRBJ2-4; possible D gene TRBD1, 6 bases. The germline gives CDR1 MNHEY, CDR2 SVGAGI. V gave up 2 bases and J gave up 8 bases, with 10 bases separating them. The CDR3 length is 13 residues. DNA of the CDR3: TGTGCCAGCAGTTACAGTGCAGGGGACATTCAGTACTTC. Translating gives CASSYSAGDIQYF.

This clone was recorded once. The CDR3 DNA reads TGCGCCAGCAGCCAAGGGGAAAACCTTGCCTACGAGCAGTACTTC. Its translation is CASSQGENLAYEQYF. The genes are TRBV4-1 and TRBJ2-7; D is unresolved. CDR1 MGHRA and CDR2 YSYEKL come from the germline V gene. The germline V and J ends were trimmed by 1 base and 2 bases, with 12 bases remaining between them. The CDR3 runs to 15 residues.